The present T cell receptor beta chain was sequenced within a study of T cells in Graves' hyperthyroidism and ophthalmopathy. Amplification of TCR beta CDR3 regions was performed using RNA transcripts as template. The HTBI primer set was used in a first-round RT-PCR of the TCR CDR3. TCRdb used MiXCR to reprocess the multiplex PCR reads, holding one entry per CDR3 protein. The repertoire consists of hundreds of thousands of distinct CDR3 sequences, with 14% to 15% occurring once and the leading ten covering less than 15%. Every diagnosis used clinical symptoms, serum thyroxine and TRAb, thyroid ultrasound and orbital computed tomography. CDR1 is KGHDR and CDR2 is SFDVKD in the germline V gene. The CDR3 loop spans 17 amino acids. Germline trimming cut 3 bases from V and 1 base from J; bases unmatched to any gene: 7. This clonotype has ten or more counts.

The chain combines TRBV24-1 with TRBJ2-3; 9 bases are a match to TRBD1. The sample consisted of blood. This TCR was sampled from a man aged 18-30 years with Graves' ophthalmopathy. CDR3 protein: CATSDTGQGIGTDTQYF. In DNA, the CDR3 is TGTGCCACCAGTGATACAGGACAGGGGATAGGCACAGATACGCAGTATTTT.